Listed below are T cell receptor beta chains from one sample, sequenced in a study of response to subunit inactivated influenza vaccine. TCRdb re-derived calls from the RT-PCR reads in MiXCR, one entry per CDR3 protein. The data contain about 650,000 distinct CDR3 sequences, 13% to 15% of them singletons. The sequenced sample was PBMCs from blood, obtained around 14 days before vaccination. These receptors originate from a man aged 50 to 59 who received an inactivated influenza vaccine. CDR3s include the opening cysteine and the closing phenylalanine or tryptophan. A D gene is named only where the DNA matches it firmly. Clone size, where shown, is once, few, many, or a class for clones that have expanded.

>TRBD2|few|TRBJ2-5|TRBV29-1
TGCAGCGTTGAGGGCGGGAGAAGAGAGACCCAGTACTTC
CSVEGGRRETQYF
>.|few|TRBJ2-1|TRBV7-2
TGTGCCAGCAGCTTAGGAGACCAGGGGTTCTACAATGAGCAGTTCTTC
CASSLGDQGFYNEQFF
>TRBD2|few|TRBJ2-1|TRBV15
TGTGCCACCAGCGTACAGCTCGGGGGGGCGAACAATGAGCAGTTCTTC
CATSVQLGGANNEQFF
>.|many|TRBJ2-3|TRBV4-3
TGCGCCAGCAGCCAAGAACAGGGTTGGACAGATACGCAGTATTTT
CASSQEQGWTDTQYF
>TRBD2|many|TRBJ2-5|TRBV24-1
TGTGCCACCAGTGGTTACTTCGGACGGGGGGTCGAGGAGACCCAGTACTTC
CATSGYFGRGVEETQYF
>TRBD2|few|TRBJ2-3|TRBV20-1
TGCAGTGCTAGTAACCCCACCGCGGGAGGGCTTCTAAAGCAGTATTTT
CSASNPTAGGLLKQYF
>.|.|TRBJ1-1|TRBV5-1
TGCGCCAGCAGCTTGGGGCGGGACGGAGGTGAAGCTTTCTTT
CASSLGRDGGEAFF
>TRBD2|few|TRBJ2-1|TRBV4-2
TGTGCCAGCAGCCCTACTGGGTCGGGAGGGTACAATGAGCAGTTCTTC
CASSPTGSGGYNEQFF
>.|few|TRBJ1-1|TRBV7-9
TGTGCCAGCAGCTTAATGGGTTTGGCTTTCTTT
CASSLMGLAFF
>.|few|TRBJ1-4|TRBV4-2
TGTGCCAGCAGCCAAGCGCCGACAGACATAAATGAAAAACTGTTTTTT
CASSQAPTDINEKLFF
>.|.|TRBJ1-4|TRBV24-1
TGTGCCACCAGTGATTCATTGGGACCAGAGGATAAACTGTTTTTT
CATSDSLGPEDKLFF
>TRBD1|few|TRBJ1-3|TRBV4-1
TGCGCCAGCAGCCGATCCGGGACAGGGGCCCCTCGGTCTGGAAACACCATATATTTT
CASSRSGTGAPRSGNTIYF
>.|.|TRBJ2-3|TRBV12-3/TRBV12-4
TGTGCCAGCAGTGAGAAGGGCACAGATACGCAGTATTTT
CASSEKGTDTQYF
>.|.|TRBJ2-4|TRBV21-1
TGTGCCAGCAGGCTTCGACAGAGACTAGCCAAAAACATTCAGTACTTC
CASRLRQRLAKNIQYF
>TRBD1|many|TRBJ1-5|TRBV5-1
TGCGCCAGCAGCTCACGCCGGGACAGGGGGCCTTATAGCAATCAGCCCCAGCATTTT
CASSSRRDRGPYSNQPQHF
>TRBD2|few|TRBJ2-7|TRBV9
TGTGCCAGCAGCGGCACTAGCGGGGGGTGGTACGAGCAGTACTTC
CASSGTSGGWYEQYF
>TRBD1|.|TRBJ1-3|TRBV28
TGTGCCAGCAGTCCTATCCCGGGACAGGGGCAAATCTCTGGAAACACCATATATTTT
CASSPIPGQGQISGNTIYF
>.|many|TRBJ2-1|TRBV4-2
TGTGCCAGCAGCCGAGATGCAACCAGGAATGAGCAGTTCTTC
CASSRDATRNEQFF
>.|few|TRBJ2-3|TRBV20-1
TGCAGTGCTGGCTTGAGTTATTCCCCCACAGATACGCAGTATTTT
CSAGLSYSPTDTQYF
>TRBD2|few|TRBJ2-3|TRBV28
TGTGCCAGCAGTCCCTGGACTAGCGGGGGATTTACAGATACGCAGTATTTT
CASSPWTSGGFTDTQYF
>.|.|TRBJ2-7|TRBV5-1
TGCGCCAGCAGTATAAGCGGCTACGAGCAGTACTTC
CASSISGYEQYF
>TRBD2|many|TRBJ2-7|TRBV28
TGTGCCAGCAGCTTAGCCCTGGGGCTAGCGGGAGACGAGCAGTACTTC
CASSLALGLAGDEQYF
>.|many|TRBJ2-1|TRBV3-1
TGTGCCAGCAGCCACCGACTGGGTGAGCAGTTCTTC
CASSHRLGEQFF
>TRBD1|few|TRBJ1-2|TRBV5-5
TGTGCCAGCAGCCCGGGACAGGGGGCTTTTGGCTACACCTTC
CASSPGQGAFGYTF
>.|.|TRBJ2-3|TRBV20-1
TGCAGTGCTATCCGGACAGGGAGGGGCACAGATACGCAGTATTTT
CSAIRTGRGTDTQYF